This record looks at one T cell receptor (beta chain) sequence and its context. V dropped 11 bases and J dropped 3; count of bases not matched to a gene: 5. CDR1 and CDR2 from the germline V gene are MNHEY and SMNVEV (reference sequence). The CDR3 length is 12 residues. This sample stems from a study of CD8 T cells in Susac syndrome. The study sequenced TCR beta in blood CD8+ and CD4+ T cells. Multiple sclerosis controls were treatment-naive patients with stable or active relapsing-remitting disease. RNA, at 0.5 to 1 ug, was reverse transcribed with random hexamers. An immunoSEQ multiplex PCR amplified TCR beta CDR3 over 54 Vbeta and 13 Jbeta. TCRdb reprocessed the immunoSEQ multiplex PCR reads via MiXCR and lists one record per CDR3 protein. The sample has some 400,000 distinct CDR3 sequences, more than 70% seen once.

The TCR originated in a human donor with multiple sclerosis. The rearrangement links TRBV27 to TRBJ2-7, with 9 nucleotides matching TRBD1. The sequenced sample was CD8+ T cells from PBMCs. The CDR3 here is CASGTGYYEQYF. DNA for the CDR3: TGTGCCTCCGGGACAGGGTACTACGAGCAGTACTTC.